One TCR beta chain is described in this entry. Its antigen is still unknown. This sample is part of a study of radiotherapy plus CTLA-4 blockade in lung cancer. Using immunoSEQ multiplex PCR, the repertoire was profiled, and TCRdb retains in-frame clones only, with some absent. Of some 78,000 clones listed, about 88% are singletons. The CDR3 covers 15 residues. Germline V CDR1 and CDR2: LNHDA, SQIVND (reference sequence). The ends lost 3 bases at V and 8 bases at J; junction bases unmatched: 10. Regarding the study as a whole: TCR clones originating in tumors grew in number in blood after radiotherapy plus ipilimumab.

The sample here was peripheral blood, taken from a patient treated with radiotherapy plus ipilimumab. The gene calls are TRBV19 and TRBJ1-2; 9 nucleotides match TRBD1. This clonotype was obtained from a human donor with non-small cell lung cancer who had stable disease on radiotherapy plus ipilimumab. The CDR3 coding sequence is TGTGCCAGTAGTATCCCCAACAAGGACAGGGGAGGCTACACCTTC. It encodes CASSIPNKDRGGYTF.